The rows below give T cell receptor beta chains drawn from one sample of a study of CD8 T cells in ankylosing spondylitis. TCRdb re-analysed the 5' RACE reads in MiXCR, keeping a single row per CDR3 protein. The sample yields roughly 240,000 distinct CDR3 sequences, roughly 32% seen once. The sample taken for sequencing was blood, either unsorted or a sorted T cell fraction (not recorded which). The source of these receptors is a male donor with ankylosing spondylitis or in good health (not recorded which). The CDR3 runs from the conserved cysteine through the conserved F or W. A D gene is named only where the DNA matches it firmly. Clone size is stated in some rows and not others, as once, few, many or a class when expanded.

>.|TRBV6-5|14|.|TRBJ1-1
TGTGCCAGCAGTTACGGGCAGGGAGGAACTGAAGCTTTCTTT
CASSYGQGGTEAFF
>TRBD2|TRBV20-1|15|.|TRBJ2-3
TGCAGTGCTAGAGATTGGGGGGGTGTCACAGATACGCAGTATTTT
CSARDWGGVTDTQYF
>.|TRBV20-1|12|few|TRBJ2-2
TGCAGTGCTAGTAGGGGGTACGGGGAGCTGTTTTTT
CSASRGYGELFF
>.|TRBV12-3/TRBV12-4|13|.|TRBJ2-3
TGTGCCAGCAGTTTGGCCAGCCCAGATACGCAGTATTTT
CASSLASPDTQYF
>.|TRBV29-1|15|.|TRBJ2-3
TGCAGCGCCGCAAAATTAGTGTTAAACACAGATACGCAGTATTTT
CSAAKLVLNTDTQYF
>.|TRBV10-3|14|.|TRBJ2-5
TGTGCCATCAGTGTGAAGGCCACGGGAGAGACCCAGTACTTC
CAISVKATGETQYF
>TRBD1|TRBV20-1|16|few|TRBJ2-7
TGCAGTGCTAACTCCATAGGACAGGGGTTCTCCTACGAGCAGTACTTC
CSANSIGQGFSYEQYF
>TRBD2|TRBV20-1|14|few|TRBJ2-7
TGCAGTGCGGACGTACTAGCGGGGGGCTACGAGCAGTACTTC
CSADVLAGGYEQYF
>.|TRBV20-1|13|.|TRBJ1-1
TGCAGTGCTCGCCTCGGCCCTGTCCCTGAAGCTTTCTTT
CSARLGPVPEAFF
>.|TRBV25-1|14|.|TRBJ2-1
TGTGCCAGCACCCCGGACAGGGAGGGCAATGAGCAGTTCTTC
CASTPDREGNEQFF
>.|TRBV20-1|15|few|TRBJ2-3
TGCAGTGCTCCCCTTGTGGGGGGGGGCCCAGATACGCAGTATTTT
CSAPLVGGGPDTQYF
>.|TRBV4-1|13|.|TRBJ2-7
TGCGCCAGCAGCCGTTCATGGCCCCTCGAGCAGTACTTC
CASSRSWPLEQYF
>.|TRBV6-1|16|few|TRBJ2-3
TGTGCCAGCAGCAGGCGGGACGGGACGTACACAGATACGCAGTATTTT
CASSRRDGTYTDTQYF
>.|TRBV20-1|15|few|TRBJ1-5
TGCAGTGCCTCCAAGGTAGACGGTAGCAATCAGCCCCAGCATTTT
CSASKVDGSNQPQHF
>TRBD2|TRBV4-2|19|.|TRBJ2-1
TGTGCCAGCAGCCGCCCAGGACTAGCGGGGGGGCTTTCGCCTATTGAGCAGTTCTTC
CASSRPGLAGGLSPIEQFF
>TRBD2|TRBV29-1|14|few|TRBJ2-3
TGCAGCGCAGGACTAGCGCCCAGCACAGATACGCAGTATTTT
CSAGLAPSTDTQYF
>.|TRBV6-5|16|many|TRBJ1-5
TGTGCCAGCAGTTACAAGGACCCAGGGGTGAATCAGCCCCAGCATTTT
CASSYKDPGVNQPQHF
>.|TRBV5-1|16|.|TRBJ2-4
TGCGCCAGCAGCCCGGACAGTTACTTAGCCAAAAACATTCAGTACTTC
CASSPDSYLAKNIQYF
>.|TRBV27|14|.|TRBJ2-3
TGTGCCAGCAAAGGGGGGTGGGCCAAAGATACGCAGTATTTT
CASKGGWAKDTQYF
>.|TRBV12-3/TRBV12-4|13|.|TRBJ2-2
TGTGCCGTCCGGGGAGTGAACACCGGGGAGCTGTTTTTT
CAVRGVNTGELFF
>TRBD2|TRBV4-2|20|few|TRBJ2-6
TGTGCCAGCAGCCAAGTCCGGGGGGGTTCTATTACCTCTGGGGCCAACGTCCTGACTTTC
CASSQVRGGSITSGANVLTF
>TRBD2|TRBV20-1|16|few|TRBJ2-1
TGCAGTGCTAGAGATCTCGCGGGGGGGCCCGACAATGAGCAGTTCTTC
CSARDLAGGPDNEQFF
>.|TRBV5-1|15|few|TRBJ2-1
TGCGCCAGCAGCCCCGCATGGGGGTCCTACAATGAGCAGTTCTTC
CASSPAWGSYNEQFF
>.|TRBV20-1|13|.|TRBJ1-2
TGCAGTGCGCCGACCGGGGGCCATGGAGGCTACACCTTC
CSAPTGGHGGYTF
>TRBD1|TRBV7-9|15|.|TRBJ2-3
TGTGCCAGCAGCCTTACAGGGGGCTTCGCAGATACGCAGTATTTT
CASSLTGGFADTQYF
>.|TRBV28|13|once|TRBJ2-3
TGTGCCAGCAGTTTCCAGGGCGCAGATACGCAGTATTTT
CASSFQGADTQYF
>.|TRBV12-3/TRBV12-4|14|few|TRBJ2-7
TGTGCCAGCAGTTTAGTCCACGGGTACCACGAGCAGTACTTC
CASSLVHGYHEQYF
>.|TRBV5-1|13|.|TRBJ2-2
TGCGCCAGCAGCACCCAGGGGACCGGGGAGCTGTTTTTT
CASSTQGTGELFF
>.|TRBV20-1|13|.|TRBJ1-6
TGCAGTGCCCTCCCGGATCGTTGGGTACCCCTCCACTTT
CSALPDRWVPLHF
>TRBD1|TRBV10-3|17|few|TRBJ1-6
TGTGCCATCAGTGACCAGGACAGGGACCCCTATAATTCACCCCTCCACTTT
CAISDQDRDPYNSPLHF
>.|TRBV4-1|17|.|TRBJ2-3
TGCGCCAGCAGCCTCGACGAGGCCAGAATAAGCACAGATACGCAGTATTTT
CASSLDEARISTDTQYF
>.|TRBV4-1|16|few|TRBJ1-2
TGCGCCAGCAGCCATACAAAGAAGGGCAAATTCTATGGCTACACCTTC
CASSHTKKGKFYGYTF
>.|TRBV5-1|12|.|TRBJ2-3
TGCGCCAGCGACGCCCCCGGGACCAGATCGTATTTT
CASDAPGTRSYF
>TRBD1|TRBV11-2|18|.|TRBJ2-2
TGTGCCAGCAGCAAGACACAAGACAGGGGGCCTCACACCGGGGAGCTGTTTTTT
CASSKTQDRGPHTGELFF
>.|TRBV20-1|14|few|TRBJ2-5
TGCAGTGCTAGTGGCCCAGGGGGGCAAGAGACCCAGTACTTC
CSASGPGGQETQYF
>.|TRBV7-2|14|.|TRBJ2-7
TGTGCCAGCAGCCTCGGCATAGGGGAAAACGAGCAGTACTTC
CASSLGIGENEQYF
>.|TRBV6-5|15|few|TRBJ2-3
TGTGCCAGCAGTTACGCTCTGCATAGCACAGATACGCAGTATTTT
CASSYALHSTDTQYF
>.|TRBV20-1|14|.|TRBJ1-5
TGCAGTGCTAAGGCGGGGGCGTCTAGGCAGCCCCAGCATTTT
CSAKAGASRQPQHF
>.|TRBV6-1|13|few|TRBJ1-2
TGTGCCAGCAGGGCATCAGGGAACTATGGCTACACCTTC
CASRASGNYGYTF
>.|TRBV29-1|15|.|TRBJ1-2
TGCAGCGTTGATGGCGGAGACCCGGGGAGCTATGGCTACACCTTC
CSVDGGDPGSYGYTF
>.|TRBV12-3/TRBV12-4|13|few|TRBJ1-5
TGTGCCAGCAGCTCCCTAAGGGATCAGCCCCAGCATTTT
CASSSLRDQPQHF
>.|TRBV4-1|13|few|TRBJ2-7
TGCGCCAGCAGCCAAGATCGGTCCACAGAGCAGTACTTC
CASSQDRSTEQYF
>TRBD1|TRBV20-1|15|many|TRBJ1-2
TGCAGTGCTCCGGGACAGGGGAAGCAGAACTATGGCTACACCTTC
CSAPGQGKQNYGYTF
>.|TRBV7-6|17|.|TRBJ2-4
TGTGCCAGCAGCCCCTTCGTGGGCCAGCTAGCCAAAAACATTCAGTACTTC
CASSPFVGQLAKNIQYF
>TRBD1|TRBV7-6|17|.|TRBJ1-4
TGTGCCAGCAGCTTAGATAGCCCAGGGGGGCAAAATGAAAAACTGTTTTTT
CASSLDSPGGQNEKLFF